The 3 T cell receptor beta chains presented below share a single source sample, sequenced in a study of tumor-infiltrating lymphocytes in primary liver carcinoma. cDNA specific to TCR beta was made from about 550 ng of total RNA, with a constant-region primer employed for priming. Three-round nested multiplex PCR performed with slightly modified ARM-PCR produced the TCR beta libraries. TRBV1-TRBV30 forward primers paired with a C-beta reverse primer drove the first two PCR rounds, roughly 10 cycles each. TCRdb reprocessed the multiplex PCR reads via MiXCR and lists one record per CDR3 protein. This table has about 180,000 distinct CDR3 sequences, less than 65% appearing once. The study extracted blood RNA from unsorted whole blood and also extracted germline DNA. The sample was peripheral blood. These receptors all stem from a middle-aged man with primary liver carcinoma and hepatitis B virus infection.

This chain uses TRBV7-9 with TRBJ2-1; D tentatively reads TRBD1 or TRBD2 (5 bases each). Germline-derived CDR1 and CDR2 are SEHNR and FQNEAQ (reference sequence). With 1 base removed from V and 6 bases from J, the gap between germline ends came to 16 bases. This CDR3 region has 16 residues. CDR3 coding DNA: TGTGCCAGCAGCTTAGAGGACGGGGACGGAGGCAATGAGCAGTTCTTC. Translating gives CASSLEDGDGGNEQFF. Variable domain in full (rest from reference TRBV7-9 and TRBJ2-1): DTGVSQNPRHKITKRGQNVTFRCDPISEHNRLYWYRQTLGQGPEFLTYFQNEAQLEKSRLLSDRFSAERPKGSFSTLEIQRTEQGDSAMYLCASSLEDGDGGNEQFFGPGTRLTVL.

This clonotype was seen a few times. V and J are TRBV12-3 or TRBV12-4 and TRBJ2-3; TRBD2 aligns across 11 bases. The CDR3 runs 15 residues. Trimming removed 5 bases from V and 5 bases from J; junction bases left unmatched: 6. The CDR3 DNA follows: TGTGCCAGCAGTCTACTAGCGGGAGATATAGATACGCAGTATTTT. Its translation: CASSLLAGDIDTQYF.

Of note for this clonotype: A much larger clone lies one base from this, so it may be a read error. V gene TRBV4-1 combines with J gene TRBJ2-7; the D is unclear. Per the germline V gene, CDR1 is MGHRA and CDR2 is YSYEKL. CDR3 size: 15 residues. The germline V and J ends were trimmed by 1 base and 1 base, with 11 bases remaining between them. CDR3 bases: TGCGCCAGCAGCCAAGTTGTGACGGTATCCTACGAGCAGTACTTC. Translating it yields CASSQVVTVSYEQYF.